This entry concerns a single T cell receptor beta chain. The data derive from a study of T cell responses to AZD1222 COVID-19 vaccine. Some clones are missing from TCRdb's copy, which holds only in-frame ones; the method was immunoSEQ multiplex PCR. The sample shows tens of thousands of clones, over 80% of them seen only once. This specimen was peripheral blood, taken on day 0 of AZD1222 vaccination. This TCR was sampled from an adult in good health.

CDR3 in DNA: TGTGCCAGCAACTCCCGCCAGCCCCAGCATTTT. Translated, it gives CASNSRQPQHF. This chain links TRBV28 with TRBJ1-5, with D uncertain. Per germline, CDR1 MDHEN and CDR2 SYDVKM. V shed 7 bases and J shed 7 bases, with 8 bases lying between them. The CDR3 has 11 residues.